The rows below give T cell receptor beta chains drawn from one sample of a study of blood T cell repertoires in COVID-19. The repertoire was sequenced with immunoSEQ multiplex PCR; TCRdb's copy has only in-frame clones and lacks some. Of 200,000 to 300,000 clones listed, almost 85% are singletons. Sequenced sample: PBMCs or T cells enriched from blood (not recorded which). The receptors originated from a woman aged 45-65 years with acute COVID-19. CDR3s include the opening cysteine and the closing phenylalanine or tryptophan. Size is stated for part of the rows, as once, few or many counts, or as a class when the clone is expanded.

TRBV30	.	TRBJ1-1	CAWSVRQGGTEAFF
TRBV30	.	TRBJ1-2	CAWVDRRGGYTF
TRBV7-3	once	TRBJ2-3	CASSPAGGATDTQYF
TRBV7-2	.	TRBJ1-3	CASSLGLSGNTIYF
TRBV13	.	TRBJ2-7	CASSPGTSGGPGYEQYF
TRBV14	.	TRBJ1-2	CASSNSDGTGGAAGYTF
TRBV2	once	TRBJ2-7	CASSALAGPYEQYF
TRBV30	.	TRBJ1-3	CAWRGGARGNTIYF
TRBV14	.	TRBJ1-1	CASSPRTGGTEAFF
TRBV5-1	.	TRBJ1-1	CASSLRVGTGFGNTEAFF
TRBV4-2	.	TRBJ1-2	CASSQDRGYLYF
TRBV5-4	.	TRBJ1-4	CASSLDRATNEKLFF
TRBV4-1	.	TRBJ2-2	CASSPRRQFANTGELFF
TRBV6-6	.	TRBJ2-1	CASSPSGAVKPFSYNEQFF
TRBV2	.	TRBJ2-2	CASSARLNTGELFF
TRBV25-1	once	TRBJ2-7	CASTRQGIGEQYF
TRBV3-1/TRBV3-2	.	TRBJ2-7	CASSLQFSYEQYF
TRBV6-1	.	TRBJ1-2	CASSEAEQGVGGYTF
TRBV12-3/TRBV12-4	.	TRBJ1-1	CASSLQGSTEAFF
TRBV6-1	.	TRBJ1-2	CASSDEGRGAPRYGYTF
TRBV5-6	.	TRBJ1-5	CASSLTGSPQHF
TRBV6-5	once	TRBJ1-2	CASRARGRANYGYTF
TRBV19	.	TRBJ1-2	CASSIPGGAAGGDGYTF
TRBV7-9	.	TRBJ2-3	CASSLTASELDTQYF
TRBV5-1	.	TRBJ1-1	CASSPTKNTEAFF
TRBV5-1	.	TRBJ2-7	CASSLAVTYEQYF
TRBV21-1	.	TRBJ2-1	CASSIWTGKTYNEQFF
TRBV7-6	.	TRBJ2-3	CASSQTVHTDTQYF
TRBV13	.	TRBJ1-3	CASSLTGYGNTIYF
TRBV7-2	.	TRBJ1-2	CASSLFQGEANYGYTF
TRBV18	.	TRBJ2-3	CASSPSGTSGADTQYF
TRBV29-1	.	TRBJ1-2	CSVDKQGSGYTF
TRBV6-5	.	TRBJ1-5	CASIIGTGGYQPQHF
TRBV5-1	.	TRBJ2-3	CASSLTSGGAGDTQYF
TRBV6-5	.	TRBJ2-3	CASSYGLDTDTQYF